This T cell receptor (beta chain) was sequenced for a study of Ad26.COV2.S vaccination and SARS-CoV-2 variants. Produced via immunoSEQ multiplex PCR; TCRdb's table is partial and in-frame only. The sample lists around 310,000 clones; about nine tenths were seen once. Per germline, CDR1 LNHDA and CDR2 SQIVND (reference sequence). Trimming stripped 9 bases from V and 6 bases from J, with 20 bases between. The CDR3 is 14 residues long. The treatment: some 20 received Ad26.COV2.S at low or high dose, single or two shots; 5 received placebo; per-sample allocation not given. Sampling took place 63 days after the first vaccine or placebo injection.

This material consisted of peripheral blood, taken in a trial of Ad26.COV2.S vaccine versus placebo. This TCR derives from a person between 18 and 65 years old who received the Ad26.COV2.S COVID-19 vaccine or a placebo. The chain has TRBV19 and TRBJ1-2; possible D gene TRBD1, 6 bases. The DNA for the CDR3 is TGTGCCAGCCTCAAGGGGGGAAAGTTTAATGGCTACACCTTC. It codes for CASLKGGKFNGYTF.